The 19 T cell receptor beta chains presented below share a single source sample, sequenced in a study of T cells in Graves' hyperthyroidism and ophthalmopathy. Regions amplified from RNA transcripts were the TCR beta CDR3 regions. Primed by the HTBI set, a first-round RT-PCR was run on the TCR CDR3. TCRdb passed the multiplex PCR reads through MiXCR, listing each CDR3 protein once. The sample yields around 720,000 distinct CDR3 sequences, approximately 40% seen once. Input material: blood. These receptors were taken from a woman aged 40 to 50 with Graves' hyperthyroidism.

In this sample, this clonotype turned up a few times. This sequence joins TRBV7-9 and TRBJ1-6, with D perhaps matching TRBD1 (5 bases). There are 15 residues in the CDR3. Germline assignment: CDR1 SEHNR and CDR2 FQNEAQ (reference sequence). V dropped 5 bases and J dropped 5 bases, with 13 bases sitting between them. In DNA form, the CDR3 reads TGTGCCAGCAGCCTCAGACAGCTCGATAATTCACCCCTCCACTTT. Translated, it gives CASSLRQLDNSPLHF.

This clonotype was seen many times. The rearrangement joins TRBV7-6 to TRBJ1-1; D call uncertain. Trimming stripped 5 bases from V and 7 bases from J, with 8 bases between. The CDR3 consists of 11 residues. Germline values: CDR1 SGHVS, CDR2 FNYEAQ. Here the CDR3 DNA reads TGTGCCAGCAGCCACAATGGTGAAGCTTTCTTT. It yields the protein CASSHNGEAFF.

A remark on this clonotype: Lacking the conserved final phenylalanine or tryptophan, this CDR3 likely reflects a read error. No DNA is shown, since the ends of the CDR3 on it are uncertain; the CDR3 is the one TCRdb lists. The J gene is TRBJ2-7, the V gene TRBV2; TRBD2 is taken as the D call from the table, unchecked against the DNA. The CDR3 sequence runs 9 residues, both termini included. Per germline, CDR1 SNHLY and CDR2 FYNNEI. The CDR3 sequence: CASSERLAG.

This clonotype has just a few counts. This could be a read error, since a much larger clone is one nucleotide away. The chain recombines TRBV7-6 with TRBJ1-1; no definite D call. Trimming removed 8 bases from V and 4 bases from J, with 8 bases in between. The CDR3 has 11 amino acids. CDR1 and CDR2 (germline): SGHVS, FNYEAQ. The CDR3 coding sequence is TGTGCCAGCGTAGTGGGCACTGAAGCTTTCTTT. Amino acids: CASVVGTEAFF.

This clonotype was detected a few times. The chain couples TRBV5-5 to TRBJ1-5; 12 bases fit TRBD1. The CDR3 covers 17 residues. V lost 7 bases to trimming and J lost 6 bases; unmatched junction nucleotides: 14. The germline CDR1 and CDR2 sequences are SGHKS and YYEKEE (reference sequence). CDR3 nucleotides: TGTGCCAGCGCGAGAAACTTTGGGACAGGGGGCAGTCAGCCCCAGCATTTT. Protein: CASARNFGTGGSQPQHF. Full variable domain (missing parts from reference TRBV5-5 and TRBJ1-5): DAGVTQSPTHLIKTRGQQVTLRCSPISGHKSVSWYQQVLGQGPQFIFQYYEKEERGRGNFPDRFSARQFPNYSSELNVNALLLGDSALYLCASARNFGTGGSQPQHFGDGTRLSIL.

The V gene is TRBV10-3, the J gene TRBJ2-7; 9 bases align to TRBD2. The CDR3 is made up of 12 amino acids. V lost 11 bases, J lost 4 bases, and 6 bases stayed unmatched. Germline CDR1 and CDR2: ENHRY and SYGVKD. The CDR3 nucleotides read TGTGCCGCGGGAGGGAGGGGGTACGAGCAGTACTTC. It encodes CAAGGRGYEQYF.

The chain links TRBV24-1 to TRBJ2-3; D remains ambiguous. CDR1 is KGHDR, CDR2 SFDVKD, per germline. V dropped 7 bases and J dropped 1 base, with 2 bases sitting between them. The CDR3 covers 11 residues. The CDR3 nucleotides read TGTGCCACCAGGGGCACAGATACGCAGTATTTT. Protein sequence: CATRGTDTQYF.

This clonotype was found a few times. The chain joins TRBV20-1 to TRBJ1-1; no reliable D call. V gave up 4 bases and J gave up 1 base, with 10 bases separating them. CDR3 length: 13 amino acids. CDR1 and CDR2 (germline): DFQATT, SNEGSKA (reference sequence). The CDR3 is CSANGRANTEAFF. For the CDR3, the DNA is TGCAGTGCTAACGGTCGGGCGAACACTGAAGCTTTCTTT.

This clonotype has at least ten counts. The chain links TRBV12-3 or TRBV12-4 to TRBJ2-7, with D maybe TRBD2 (6 bases). V was shortened by 6 bases and J by 0 bases, with 15 bases between the two germline ends. The CDR3 is 15 residues long. The CDR3 sequence is CASSGGPFSSYEQYF. In DNA form, the CDR3 reads TGTGCCAGCAGCGGAGGGCCCTTCAGCTCCTACGAGCAGTACTTC.

The chain combines TRBV11-3 with TRBJ1-4; TRBD1 matches at 7 bases. This CDR3 region has 18 residues. V trimming: 5 bases; J trimming: 0 bases; junction bases outside the gene matches: 12. Germline CDR1 is SGHNT and CDR2 is YENEEA. The CDR3 region is CASSQAPPGGSTNEKLFF. CDR3 bases: TGTGCCAGCAGCCAAGCCCCGCCAGGGGGTTCAACTAATGAAAAACTGTTTTTT.

The V gene is TRBV20-1, the J gene TRBJ2-5, with TRBD2 matching over 10 bases. Near its end, the DNA agrees better with TRBJ2-1, so the J call may be wrong. Germline CDR1 and CDR2: DFQATT and SNEGSKA (reference sequence). This CDR3 is 14 amino acids long. CDR3 residues: CSAKSGRGYNEQFF. Here the CDR3 DNA reads TGCAGTGCTAAAAGCGGGAGGGGATACAATGAGCAGTTCTTC.

This clonotype was picked up a small number of times. J is TRBJ2-5 and V is TRBV29-1, with a tentative D call TRBD2 (5 bases). V lost 3 bases and J lost 12, with 17 bases in between. Germline-derived CDR1 and CDR2 are SQVTM and ANQGSEA. This CDR3 spans 12 amino acids. The CDR3 spells CSVDDGVERKYF. The CDR3 DNA reads TGCAGCGTTGACGACGGGGTAGAACGAAAGTACTTC.

The chain combines TRBV29-1 with TRBJ1-2; D is ambiguous. The CDR3 totals 11 residues. V shed 7 bases and J shed 1 base, with 7 bases lying between them. From germline, CDR1 is SQVTM and CDR2 ANQGSEA. The CDR3 DNA reads as TGCAGCGCGGACGGTAACTATGGCTACACCTTC. The encoded protein is CSADGNYGYTF. The entire variable domain, with the rest obtained from reference TRBV29-1 and TRBJ1-2, is as follows: SAVISQKPSRDICQRGTSLTIQCQVDSQVTMMFWYRQQPGQSLTLIATANQGSEATYESGFVIDKFPISRPNLTFSTLTVSNMSPEDSSIYLCSADGNYGYTFGSGTRLTVV.

In this sample, this clonotype turned up a few times. The chain recombines TRBV7-2 with TRBJ2-2; 7 positions agree with TRBD2. The V and J ends lost 2 bases and 1 base, in that order; junction bases with no gene match: 10. Germline V gene sequence: CDR1 SGHTA, CDR2 FQGNSA. The CDR3 is made up of 18 amino acids. CDR3 sequence reads: CASSLWILAEMNTGELFF. CDR3 coding DNA: TGTGCCAGCAGCTTATGGATCCTAGCGGAAATGAACACCGGGGAGCTGTTTTTT.

In the case of this clonotype: Possible read error: a much larger clone is one base away. The CDR3 DNA follows: TGTGCTGGCAGCTCCGGACTAGCGGGGGGGACCCAGTACTTC. Protein product: CAGSSGLAGGTQYF. The rearrangement joins TRBV7-7 to TRBJ2-5; 14 bases are shared with TRBD2. The germline V gene has CDR1 SSHAT and CDR2 FNYEAQ (reference sequence). The CDR3 covers 14 residues.

V is TRBV6-5 and J is TRBJ1-1; TRBD1 might be the D (6 bases). The CDR3 consists of 13 residues. V lost 11 bases to trimming and J lost 0 bases, with 13 bases between them. Germline lookup yields CDR1 MNHEY and CDR2 SVGAGI. The DNA for the CDR3 is TGTGCCTCGTACAGGGCTCTGAACACTGAAGCTTTCTTT. Protein: CASYRALNTEAFF.

This clonotype was seen just once. Since the CDR3 does not end with the conserved phenylalanine or tryptophan, this likely comes from a read error. V usage is TRBV12-3 or TRBV12-4 and J usage is TRBJ1-1; no clear D. V gave up 6 bases and J gave up 5 bases, with 13 bases separating them. The CDR3 loop spans 13 amino acids. The CDR3 nucleotides read TGTGCCAGCAGGCAACATGACCGGACTGAAGCTTTCGTT. Protein: CASRQHDRTEAFV.

The chain joins TRBV5-1 to TRBJ1-1; D not certain. The CDR3 is 14 amino acids. With 6 bases removed from V and 1 base from J, the gap between germline ends came to 13 bases. Germline V gene sequence: CDR1 SGHRS, CDR2 YFSETQ. CDR3 sequence (DNA): TGCGCCAGCACCCCGGGCAGCACGAACACTGAAGCTTTCTTT. Its protein product is CASTPGSTNTEAFF.

This clonotype has at least ten counts. The J gene is TRBJ1-2, the V gene TRBV7-2; D gene uncertain. Trimming removed 5 bases at V and 0 bases at J, with 13 bases between. Germline CDR1 reads SGHTA; CDR2 reads FQGNSA. CDR3 length equals 15 residues. CDR3 DNA: TGTGCCAGCAGCCCCACGGGTACTACTAACTATGGCTACACCTTC. This sequence encodes CASSPTGTTNYGYTF. Together with reference TRBV7-2 and TRBJ1-2, the CDR3 gives the full variable domain: GAGVSQSPSNKVTEKGKDVELRCDPISGHTALYWYRQSLGQGLEFLIYFQGNSAPDKSGLPSDRFSAERTGGSVSTLTIQRTQQEDSAVYLCASSPTGTTNYGYTFGSGTRLTVV.